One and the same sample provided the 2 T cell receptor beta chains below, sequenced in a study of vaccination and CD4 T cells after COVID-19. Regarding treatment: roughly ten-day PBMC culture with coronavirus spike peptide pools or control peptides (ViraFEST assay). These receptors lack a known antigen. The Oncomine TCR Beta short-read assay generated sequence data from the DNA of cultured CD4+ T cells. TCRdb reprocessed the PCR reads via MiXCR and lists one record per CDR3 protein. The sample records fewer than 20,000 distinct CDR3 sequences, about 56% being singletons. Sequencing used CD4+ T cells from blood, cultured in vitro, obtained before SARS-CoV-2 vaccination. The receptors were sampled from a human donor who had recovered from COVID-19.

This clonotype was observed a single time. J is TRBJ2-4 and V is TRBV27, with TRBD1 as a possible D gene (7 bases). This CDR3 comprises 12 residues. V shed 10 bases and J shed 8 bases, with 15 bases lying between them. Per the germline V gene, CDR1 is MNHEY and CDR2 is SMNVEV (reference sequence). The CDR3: CATLDREDIQYF. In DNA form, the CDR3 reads TGTGCCACCCTAGACAGGGAGGACATTCAGTACTTC.

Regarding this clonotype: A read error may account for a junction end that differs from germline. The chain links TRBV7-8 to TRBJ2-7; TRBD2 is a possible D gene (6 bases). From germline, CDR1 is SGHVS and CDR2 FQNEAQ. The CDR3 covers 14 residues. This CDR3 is CAGSLRTTPYEQYF. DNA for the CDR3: TGTGCCGGCAGCTTACGGACTACACCCTACGAGCAGTACTTC. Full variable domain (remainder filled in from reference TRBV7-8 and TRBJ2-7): GAGVSQSPRYKVAKRGQDVALRCDPISGHVSLFWYQQALGQGPEFLTYFQNEAQLDKSGLPSDRFFAERPEGSVSTLKIQRTQQEDSAVYLCAGSLRTTPYEQYFGPGTRLTVT.